This is a list of T cell receptor beta chains from one sample in a study of vaccination and CD4 T cells after COVID-19. No cognate antigen is known for these TCRs. Via MiXCR, TCRdb re-called the PCR reads, giving one row per CDR3 protein. The sample lists approximately 13,000 distinct CDR3 sequences, just under 30% occurring once. Sequencing was performed on CD4+ T cells from blood, cultured in vitro, taken before SARS-CoV-2 vaccination. Every receptor here comes from a human donor who received a COVID-19 vaccine. CDR3s include the opening cysteine and the closing phenylalanine or tryptophan. The D gene is left open where the match is weak. Expanded clones are given a class, and other clones once, few, many or no size at all.

NA,TRBV9,NA,TRBJ1-2,CASSPRTDLYGYTF,TGTGCCAGCAGTCCAAGGACGGATCTTTATGGCTACACCTTC
NA,TRBV7-9,NA,TRBJ1-6,CASSFDTGNSPLHF,TGTGCCAGCAGCTTTGATACAGGGAATTCACCCCTCCACTTT
NA,TRBV6-1,TRBD1,TRBJ1-2,CASSEYPGQKNYGYTF,TGTGCCAGCAGTGAATATCCGGGACAGAAGAACTATGGCTACACCTTC
NA,TRBV6-1,NA,TRBJ1-6,CASSEIRVNSSPLHF,TGTGCCAGCAGTGAAATCAGGGTTAATAGTTCACCCCTCCACTTT
NA,TRBV20-1,NA,TRBJ2-6,CSANSGGLRTEPGANVLTF,TGCAGTGCCAACTCGGGGGGCCTTCGGACTGAGCCTGGGGCCAACGTCCTGACTTTC
NA,TRBV27,NA,TRBJ1-5,CASSLYRAGNQPQHF,TGTGCCAGCAGTTTATACAGGGCGGGAAATCAGCCCCAGCATTTT
NA,TRBV5-1,TRBD1,TRBJ2-2,CASSLATGTTGELFF,TGCGCCAGCAGCTTGGCGACAGGGACCACCGGGGAGCTGTTTTTT
few,TRBV5-4,NA,TRBJ1-2,CASSLVSSPNYGYTF,TGTGCCAGCAGCTTGGTTAGCAGCCCTAACTATGGCTACACCTTC
NA,TRBV10-3,TRBD1,TRBJ1-2,CAISGGQDWAVGYGYTF,TGTGCCATCAGTGGGGGACAGGATTGGGCAGTCGGCTATGGCTACACCTTC
NA,TRBV30,NA,TRBJ1-6,CAWSFPSRAPLHF,TGTGCCTGGAGTTTCCCTTCTCGGGCACCCCTCCACTTT
few,TRBV19,TRBD2,TRBJ2-3,CASSIRGVTDTQYF,TGTGCCAGTAGTATACGGGGGGTTACAGATACGCAGTATTTT
few,TRBV30,NA,TRBJ1-2,CAWDGIYYGYTF,TGTGCCTGGGACGGGATTTACTATGGCTACACCTTC
few,TRBV5-1,NA,TRBJ2-5,CASSIIRGGQETQYF,TGCGCCAGCAGCATAATCAGGGGGGGTCAAGAGACCCAGTACTTC
NA,TRBV6-1,TRBD1,TRBJ2-4,CASSINDRGVGNIQYF,TGTGCCAGCAGTATTAATGACAGGGGGGTTGGAAACATTCAGTACTTC
NA,TRBV14,NA,TRBJ2-3,CASSQGLPRTSTDTQYF,TGTGCCAGCAGCCAAGGGCTGCCCCGGACTAGCACAGATACGCAGTATTTT
few,TRBV28,NA,TRBJ1-1,CASSLNRVWTEAFF,TGTGCCAGCAGTCTTAATAGGGTGTGGACTGAAGCTTTCTTT
few,TRBV2,NA,TRBJ1-5,CASSEWREAAQPQHF,TGTGCCAGCAGTGAGTGGAGGGAAGCGGCTCAGCCCCAGCATTTT
NA,TRBV19,TRBD1,TRBJ2-2,CASSIYRGSGELFF,TGTGCCAGTAGTATCTACAGGGGGTCCGGGGAGCTGTTTTTT
once,TRBV5-6,TRBD1,TRBJ1-5,CASSFRAGGFHQPQHF,TGTGCCAGCAGCTTTCGGGCAGGGGGGTTTCATCAGCCCCAGCATTTT
NA,TRBV7-6,NA,TRBJ2-2,CASSLGAGAGTGELFF,TGTGCCAGCAGCTTAGGAGCAGGGGCGGGCACCGGGGAGCTGTTTTTT
few,TRBV20-1,TRBD1,TRBJ1-2,CSARVYGQGARRHGYTF,TGCAGTGCTAGAGTCTATGGACAGGGGGCGAGGAGACATGGCTACACCTTC
few,TRBV10-2,NA,TRBJ1-1,CASREGQGRNTEAFF,TGCGCCAGCAGGGAAGGGCAGGGTAGGAACACTGAAGCTTTCTTT
NA,TRBV12-3/TRBV12-4,NA,TRBJ2-2,CASSLKSLASFGELFF,TGTGCCAGCAGTTTAAAATCCCTAGCCTCGTTCGGGGAGCTGTTTTTT
few,TRBV7-9,NA,TRBJ2-5,CASSAAQETQYF,TGTGCCAGCAGCGCAGCTCAAGAGACCCAGTACTTC
NA,TRBV10-1,NA,TRBJ2-1,CASGVLPGGSEQFF,TGCGCCAGCGGAGTTCTACCCGGGGGCAGTGAGCAGTTCTTC
NA,TRBV5-1,NA,TRBJ2-3,CASSTGLKTSTDTQYF,TGCGCCAGCAGCACCGGACTAAAAACTAGCACAGATACGCAGTATTTT
NA,TRBV7-9,TRBD1,TRBJ2-5,CASSLSGGLQETQYF,TGTGCCAGCAGCTTATCAGGGGGCCTCCAAGAGACCCAGTACTTC
NA,TRBV20-1,TRBD1,TRBJ1-2,CSASLPGQSYGYTF,TGCAGTGCTTCATTACCGGGACAGAGCTATGGCTACACCTTC
NA,TRBV30,TRBD1,TRBJ1-4,CAWSEGAFEKLFF,TGTGCCTGGAGCGAGGGGGCGTTTGAAAAACTGTTTTTT
NA,TRBV7-9,TRBD1,TRBJ1-1,CASSSGMTGTEGHAGTEAFF,TGTGCCAGCAGCTCTGGGATGACAGGGACGGAGGGGCATGCGGGCACTGAAGCTTTCTTT
few,TRBV20-1,NA,TRBJ1-5,CSASRSRGNQPQHF,TGCAGTGCTAGTCGGAGTAGGGGTAATCAGCCCCAGCATTTT
NA,TRBV6-5,NA,TRBJ1-2,CASSYWGQDYGYTF,TGTGCCAGCAGTTATTGGGGGCAGGACTATGGCTACACCTTC
few,TRBV25-1,NA,TRBJ2-5,CATAMETQYF,TGTGCAACGGCTATGGAGACCCAGTACTTC
NA,TRBV7-2,TRBD2,TRBJ2-1,CASKAGGLYNEQFF,TGTGCCAGCAAAGCGGGGGGACTCTACAATGAGCAGTTCTTC
NA,TRBV5-1,NA,TRBJ2-7,CASSLGNYEQYF,TGCGCCAGCAGCTTAGGAAACTACGAGCAGTACTTC
few,TRBV6-1,NA,TRBJ1-2,CASSLVLQTNYGYTF,TGTGCCAGCAGTCTCGTCTTGCAAACTAACTATGGCTACACCTTC
few,TRBV2,NA,TRBJ2-2,CASSGVRGGELFF,TGTGCCAGCAGTGGGGTGAGGGGCGGGGAGCTGTTTTTT
few,TRBV7-7,NA,TRBJ2-1,CASSLAIAGDEQFF,TGTGCCAGCAGCTTAGCGATCGCGGGCGATGAGCAGTTCTTC
NA,TRBV29-1,TRBD1,TRBJ1-2,CSVIVQGGYGYTF,TGCAGCGTTATCGTACAGGGGGGCTATGGCTACACCTTC
NA,TRBV20-1,TRBD2,TRBJ2-3,CSAPAQRGTDTQYF,TGCAGTGCTCCCGCCCAGCGGGGGACAGATACGCAGTATTTT
few,TRBV20-1,NA,TRBJ2-7,CSARESGVKYEQYF,TGCAGTGCTAGAGAAAGCGGAGTCAAATACGAGCAGTACTTC
once,TRBV2,NA,TRBJ1-6,CASRGWGTSNSPPHF,TGTGCCAGCAGGGGGTGGGGAACCTCTAATTCACCCCCCCACTTT
NA,TRBV5-1,TRBD1,TRBJ1-1,CASSLDGQAGGTEAFF,TGCGCCAGCAGCCTGGATGGACAGGCTGGGGGCACTGAAGCTTTCTTT
NA,TRBV30,TRBD1,TRBJ2-2,CAWSVETGGTGELFF,TGTGCCTGGAGTGTAGAGACAGGGGGCACCGGGGAGCTGTTTTTT
NA,TRBV7-2,NA,TRBJ2-3,CASSLRSGGIDTQYF,TGTGCCAGCAGCTTAAGATCCGGGGGTATAGATACGCAGTATTTT